Listed below are T cell receptor beta chains from one sample, sequenced in a study of blood T cell repertoires in COVID-19. The repertoire was sequenced with immunoSEQ multiplex PCR; TCRdb's copy has only in-frame clones and lacks some. The sample has approximately 350,000 clones; 87% are singletons. Material for sequencing was peripheral blood. The receptor set was obtained from a woman between 45 and 60 years old with COVID-19, enrolled during active disease. Each CDR3 is given with its conserved first and last residue. Each record gives: V gene, D gene, J gene, clone size, CDR3 DNA, CDR3 protein. The D gene is left open where the match is weak. Size is stated for part of the rows, as once, few or many counts, or as a class when the clone is expanded.

>TRBV11-2|-|TRBJ2-7|-
TGTGCCAGCAGCCCTCGTCCCAGCGAGTACTACGAGCAGTACTTC
CASSPRPSEYYEQYF
>TRBV5-1|-|TRBJ2-7|-
TGCGCCAGCAGCCGGGACACCTACGAGCAGTACTTC
CASSRDTYEQYF
>TRBV19|TRBD2|TRBJ2-3|-
TGTGCCAGTAGTACCCTCAGGACTAGCGGGACCACAGATACGCAGTATTTT
CASSTLRTSGTTDTQYF
>TRBV4-2|TRBD1|TRBJ1-6|-
TGTGCCAGCAGCCAAATACAGGGGGTGGATAATTCACCCCTCCACTTT
CASSQIQGVDNSPLHF
>TRBV6-2/TRBV6-3|-|TRBJ1-2|-
TGTGCCAGCAGTTACGGACTCTATGGCTACACCTTC
CASSYGLYGYTF
>TRBV24-1|-|TRBJ2-2|-
TGTGCCACCCAGCAGGAACCCACCGGGGAGCTGTTTTTT
CATQQEPTGELFF
>TRBV5-1|-|TRBJ1-6|few
TGCGCCAGCAGCTTGGCCAGGGCGACAGTCGATAATTCACCCCTCCACTTT
CASSLARATVDNSPLHF
>TRBV19|-|TRBJ2-2|-
TGTGCCTCCCATCCGACGGAGACGAACACCGGGGAGCTGTTTTTT
CASHPTETNTGELFF
>TRBV3-1/TRBV3-2|TRBD2|TRBJ2-1|few
TGTGCCAGCAGTCCTATCGGGACTAGTAGTTATGAGCAGTTCTTC
CASSPIGTSSYEQFF
>TRBV13|TRBD1|TRBJ2-7|-
TGTGCCAGCAGCCTGGGACAGCCGAGCTCCTACGAGCAGTACTTC
CASSLGQPSSYEQYF
>TRBV2|-|TRBJ1-2|-
TGTGCCGGAACCAGGGCTAACTATGGCTACACCTTC
CAGTRANYGYTF
>TRBV5-5|TRBD2|TRBJ2-1|-
TGTGCCAGCAGCCCAAGTAGCGGGGTCTATGAGCAGTTCTTC
CASSPSSGVYEQFF
>TRBV6-1|-|TRBJ1-1|-
TGTGCCAGCAGTGGCCGAACAGGCGTCGGGTTGTACACTGAAGCTTTCTTT
CASSGRTGVGLYTEAFF
>TRBV19|TRBD2|TRBJ2-7|-
TGTGCCAGTACAACGAGACTAGCGGGAGAAGGTGAGCAGTACTTC
CASTTRLAGEGEQYF
>TRBV25-1|TRBD1|TRBJ1-4|-
TGTGCCAGCAGCGCACCCGGGACAGGAGGGGAAAAACTGTTTTTT
CASSAPGTGGEKLFF
>TRBV19|TRBD2|TRBJ2-1|-
TGTGCCAGTAGTCCCGGGGTTAGCGGGCCTAAGGATGAGCAGTTCTTC
CASSPGVSGPKDEQFF
>TRBV27|TRBD1|TRBJ1-2|few
TGTGCCAGCAGTTTACTTCACAGGGGCTATGGCTACACCTTC
CASSLLHRGYGYTF
>TRBV29-1|-|TRBJ1-2|-
TGCAGCGTTGAGACACCCAACTATGGCTACACCTTC
CSVETPNYGYTF
>TRBV20-1|-|TRBJ2-1|once
TGCAGTGCTAGAGTCGACAGAGAGCAGTTCTTC
CSARVDREQFF
>TRBV3-1/TRBV3-2|-|TRBJ2-7|-
TGTGCCAGCAGCCAAGAGGCGGGCAGCTCCTACGAGCAGTACTTC
CASSQEAGSSYEQYF
>TRBV27|TRBD1|TRBJ1-1|few
TGTGCCAGCAGTTTAGGGCCGACAGGGTATACCACTGAAGCTTTCTTT
CASSLGPTGYTTEAFF
>TRBV6-5|TRBD1|TRBJ2-7|once
TGTGCCAGCAGTTTCTACAGGGGTGGGAGAGCCTACGAGCAGTACTTC
CASSFYRGGRAYEQYF
>TRBV7-2|-|TRBJ1-4|-
TGTGCCAGCAGCTTAGATAGGAGGGGTCGGGAAAAACTGTTTTTT
CASSLDRRGREKLFF
>TRBV6-4|-|TRBJ2-1|-
TGTGCCAGCAGTGACTCCGGTTCCCCGGAGACAGGTCGACACAATGAGCAGTTCTTC
CASSDSGSPETGRHNEQFF
>TRBV7-2|TRBD1|TRBJ2-7|-
TGTGCCAGCAGCCGGGACAGCACCTACGAGCAGTACTTC
CASSRDSTYEQYF
>TRBV6-2/TRBV6-3|TRBD1|TRBJ1-5|-
TGTGCCAGCAGCTCACAGGGGTGGGGGTATGGCAATCAGCCCCAGCATTTT
CASSSQGWGYGNQPQHF
>TRBV7-9|TRBD1|TRBJ1-1|few
TGTGCCAGCAGCTCCGTCGGACAGGGTCAAGCTTTCTTT
CASSSVGQGQAFF
>TRBV19|-|TRBJ1-2|-
TGTGCCAGTAATCTTATCGGCGGGGGCGGCTACTATGGCTACACCTTC
CASNLIGGGGYYGYTF
>TRBV6-1|TRBD1|TRBJ1-5|few
TGTGCCAGCAGTGAAGACAGGGGTAGCAATCAGCCCCAGCATTTT
CASSEDRGSNQPQHF
>TRBV10-1|-|TRBJ2-7|-
TGCGCCAGCAGTGACAGGGGGGCCGCCTACGAGCAGTACTTC
CASSDRGAAYEQYF
>TRBV6-6|-|TRBJ1-4|-
TGTGCCACCAAGGGTGGGAGGGCGATTAATGAAAAACTGTTTTTT
CATKGGRAINEKLFF
>TRBV5-6|-|TRBJ2-1|-
TGTGCCAGCAGCTTGACCCCTAAGGAGCAGTTCTTC
CASSLTPKEQFF
>TRBV4-3|-|TRBJ1-4|-
TGCGCCAGCAGCCCAAGACGGACGGGGGCTAATGAAAAACTGTTTTTT
CASSPRRTGANEKLFF
>TRBV7-2|TRBD1|TRBJ1-1|-
TGTGCCAGCAGCTTACGACAGGGGACTGAAGCTTTCTTT
CASSLRQGTEAFF
>TRBV5-6|-|TRBJ2-2|-
TGTGCCAGCAGCTTGCGGTCCAGGGTATACACCGGGGAGCTGTTTTTT
CASSLRSRVYTGELFF
>TRBV7-2|-|TRBJ1-1|-
TGTGCCAGCAGCCAGATCGACAGCGTAACAGTTGAAGCTTTCTTT
CASSQIDSVTVEAFF
>TRBV3-1/TRBV3-2|TRBD2|TRBJ2-1|-
TGTGCCAGCAGCCGCGGGACTAGCGAACTCGAGCAGTTCTTC
CASSRGTSELEQFF
>TRBV5-1|TRBD2|TRBJ2-2|-
TGCGCCAGCGGAAACAGCGGGAGGAGCACCGGGGAGCTGTTTTTT
CASGNSGRSTGELFF
>TRBV24-1|-|TRBJ2-7|-
TGTGCCACCAGTGAGACAGGTTCCTACGAGCAGTACTTC
CATSETGSYEQYF
>TRBV5-1|TRBD2|TRBJ2-7|-
TGCGCCAGCAGCTGGGATGGACTAGCGGGAGCCGAGCAGTACTTC
CASSWDGLAGAEQYF
>TRBV19|-|TRBJ1-4|-
TGTGCCAGTAGTCAGAGAGAACGGGGTGAAAAACTGTTTTTT
CASSQRERGEKLFF
>TRBV9|TRBD2|TRBJ2-1|-
TGTGCCAGCAGCGTAGGGGCGGGAGCGCGCAATGAGCAGTTCTTC
CASSVGAGARNEQFF
>TRBV6-1|TRBD1|TRBJ1-1|few
TGTGCCAGCAGTGAGTACAGGGGGGAGACTGAAGCTTTCTTT
CASSEYRGETEAFF
>TRBV24-1|-|TRBJ2-2|-
TGTGCCACCAGTGATCGGACTGCAGCGAACACCGGGGAGCTGTTTTTT
CATSDRTAANTGELFF
>TRBV7-2|-|TRBJ2-1|many
TGTGCCAGCAGCTTAGGAGCGATCTCCTACAATGAGCAGTTCTTC
CASSLGAISYNEQFF
>TRBV13|-|TRBJ1-2|-
TGTGCCAGCAGCTTATCACCCCCGGAGTACTATGGCTACACCTTC
CASSLSPPEYYGYTF
>TRBV7-9|-|TRBJ2-2|few
TGTGCCAGCAGACGAAACACCGACTTCGGGGAGCTGTTTTTT
CASRRNTDFGELFF
>TRBV19|-|TRBJ1-5|-
TGTGCCAGTAGTCCGGTCCTACAAGGGGGGCCCCAGCATTTT
CASSPVLQGGPQHF
>TRBV19|TRBD1|TRBJ1-2|-
TGTGCCAGTACCCCGACAGGGTCCGGCTACACCTTC
CASTPTGSGYTF
>TRBV5-8|-|TRBJ2-7|-
TGTGCCAGCAGCTTTTTGGACAGAACCTACGAGCAGTACTTC
CASSFLDRTYEQYF
>TRBV4-1|-|TRBJ2-1|-
TGCGCCAGCAGCCAAGGACAAGCGGGACACCAAAGGAGTGAGCAGTTCTTC
CASSQGQAGHQRSEQFF
>TRBV6-5|TRBD1|TRBJ1-1|-
TGTGCCAGCAGGAGGACAGGGGAGGACACTGAAGCTTTCTTT
CASRRTGEDTEAFF